This T cell receptor (beta chain) was retrieved from a study of blood T cell repertoires in COVID-19. Study at large: There were acute and convalescent COVID-19 samples, and they came from the United States, Italy and Spain. Sample material is recorded as cDNA or gDNA derived from T cells, B-cell-depleted T cells, or PBMCs.

Germline assignment: CDR1 LGHNT and CDR2 FRNRAP. This CDR3 is built from 11 residues. Trimming stripped 5 bases from V and 7 bases from J, with 6 bases between. The table came from immunoSEQ multiplex PCR; TCRdb's copy has only in-frame clones and leaves some out. The data contain about 250,000 clones, about nine tenths of them singletons. The receptor was isolated from a man younger than 35 who had recovered from COVID-19. Sequencing was done on a sample of PBMCs or T cells enriched from blood (not recorded which). This chain uses TRBV12-5 with TRBJ2-1; D gene unclear. DNA of the CDR3: TGTGCTAGTGGTGGAGTAAATGAGCAGTTCTTC. This sequence encodes CASGGVNEQFF.